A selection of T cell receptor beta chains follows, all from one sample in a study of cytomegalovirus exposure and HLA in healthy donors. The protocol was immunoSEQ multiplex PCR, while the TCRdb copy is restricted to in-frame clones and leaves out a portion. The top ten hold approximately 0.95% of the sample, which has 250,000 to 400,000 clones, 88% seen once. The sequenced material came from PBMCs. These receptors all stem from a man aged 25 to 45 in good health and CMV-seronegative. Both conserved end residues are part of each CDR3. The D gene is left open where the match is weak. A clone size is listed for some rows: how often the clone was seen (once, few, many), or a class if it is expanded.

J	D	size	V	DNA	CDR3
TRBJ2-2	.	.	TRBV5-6	TGTGCCAGCAGCTTCTGGCGGGGGCCCACCGGGGAGCTGTTTTTT	CASSFWRGPTGELFF
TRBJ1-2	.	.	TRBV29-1	TGCAGCGTCTCGGACAGTACCCTCTATGGCTACACCTTC	CSVSDSTLYGYTF
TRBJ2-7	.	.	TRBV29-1	TGCAGCCCCCGACAGGATTCCTACGAGCAGTACTTC	CSPRQDSYEQYF
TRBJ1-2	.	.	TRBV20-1	TGCAGTGCTAGAGACAGGGTGGGTTACACCTTC	CSARDRVGYTF
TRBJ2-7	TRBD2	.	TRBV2	TGTGCCAGCAGTCAGTCCCTAAGCGGGGGGTCGATCTACGAGCAGTACTTC	CASSQSLSGGSIYEQYF
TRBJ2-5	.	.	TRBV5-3	TGTGCCAGAAGCTTTAGCCGTCGGTTATCGGACAGTCAAGAGACCCAGTACTTC	CARSFSRRLSDSQETQYF
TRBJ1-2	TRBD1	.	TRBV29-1	TGCAGCGGCGGACAGGGGGCGGGCGGCTACACCTTC	CSGGQGAGGYTF
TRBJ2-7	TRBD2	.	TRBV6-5	TGTGCCAGCAATCAAGCGGGGGGCTACGAGCAGTACTTC	CASNQAGGYEQYF
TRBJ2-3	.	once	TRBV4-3	TGCGCCAGCAGCCAAGAAAACAGGGACACAGATACGCAGTATTTT	CASSQENRDTDTQYF
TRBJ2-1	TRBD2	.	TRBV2	TGTGCCAGCAGCCCCTGGACTAGCGAGGATCCTCGGGTAGAGGAGCAGTTCTTC	CASSPWTSEDPRVEEQFF
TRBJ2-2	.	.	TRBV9	TGTGCCAGCAGCGATTCTCCCGGAAGTGACTCTTTGACCGGGGAGCTGTTTTTT	CASSDSPGSDSLTGELFF
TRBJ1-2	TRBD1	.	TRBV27	TGTGCCAGCAGACGAACAGGGGGCGGGTATGGCTACACCTTC	CASRRTGGGYGYTF
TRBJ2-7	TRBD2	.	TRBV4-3	TGCGCCAGCAGCCAAGAAGTACGGGGGGGCCGCAACGAGCAGTACTTC	CASSQEVRGGRNEQYF
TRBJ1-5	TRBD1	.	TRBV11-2	TGTGCCAGCAGCTCCGACAGGGGCCAGCCCCAGCATTTT	CASSSDRGQPQHF
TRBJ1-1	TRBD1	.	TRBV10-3	TGTGCCATCAGTGAGTTCACAGGGGACACTGAAGCTTTCTTT	CAISEFTGDTEAFF
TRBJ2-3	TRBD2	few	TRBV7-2	TGTGCCAGCAGCCGCGCGGGGGGGCCCATAGATACGCAGTATTTT	CASSRAGGPIDTQYF
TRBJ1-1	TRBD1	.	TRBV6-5	TGTGCCAGCAGTTTCTACCTTCAGGGGGCGGTAGCTTTCTTT	CASSFYLQGAVAFF
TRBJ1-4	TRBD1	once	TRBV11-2	TGTGCCAGCAGCCTGGGGACAGGAACTAATGAAAAACTGTTTTTT	CASSLGTGTNEKLFF
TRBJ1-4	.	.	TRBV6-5	TGTGCCAGCAGGACGACAGTACCTAATGAAAAACTGTTTTTT	CASRTTVPNEKLFF
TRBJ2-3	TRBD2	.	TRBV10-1	TGCGCCAGCTTTAAGTGGGGGACTAGCGGGGCGTTAACAGATACGCAGTATTTT	CASFKWGTSGALTDTQYF
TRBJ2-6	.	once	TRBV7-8	TGTGCCAGCAGCTTAGGTCCCAGAACCGGGGCCAACGTCCTGACTTTC	CASSLGPRTGANVLTF
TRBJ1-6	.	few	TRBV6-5	TGTGCCAGCAATCAAGGACAGAATTCACCCCTCCACTTT	CASNQGQNSPLHF
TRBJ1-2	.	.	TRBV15	TGTGCCACCACCGGCGGGGATGGCTACACCTTC	CATTGGDGYTF
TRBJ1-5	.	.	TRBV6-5	TGTGCCAGCAGTCTCCCAGGGTTTTTTCAGCCCCAGCATTTT	CASSLPGFFQPQHF
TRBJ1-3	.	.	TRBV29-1	TGCAGCGTCGTATCGGGAGGATCTGGAAACACCATATATTTT	CSVVSGGSGNTIYF
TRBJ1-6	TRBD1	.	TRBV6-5	TGTGCCAGCAAACGGGACAGGGGCAATTCACCCCTCCACTTT	CASKRDRGNSPLHF